These 16 T cell receptor beta chains were sequenced from one sample in a study of T cells in Graves' hyperthyroidism and ophthalmopathy. Amplification of TCR beta CDR3 regions was performed using RNA transcripts as template. During a first-round RT-PCR of the TCR CDR3, the HTBI primer set was used. TCRdb ran MiXCR on the multiplex PCR reads and lists one entry per CDR3 protein. The top ten hold approximately 7.5% of the sample, which has some 460,000 distinct CDR3 sequences, roughly 14% seen once. The sequencing sample was made of blood. These receptor sequences come from a woman aged 18-35 years with Graves' hyperthyroidism.

The chain combines TRBV7-2 with TRBJ1-6, with D perhaps TRBD1 (6 bases). This CDR3 is built from 15 residues. The germline gives CDR1 SGHTA, CDR2 FQGNSA. Between the trimmed V and J ends, which lost 2 bases and 8 bases, there was a span of 13 bases. The CDR3 region has the DNA TGTGCCAGCAGCTTAAGGGGGGGAGGGGATTCACCCCTCCACTTT. Its protein product is CASSLRGGGDSPLHF. The full variable domain, with the rest looked up from reference TRBV7-2 and TRBJ1-6, is GAGVSQSPSNKVTEKGKDVELRCDPISGHTALYWYRQSLGQGLEFLIYFQGNSAPDKSGLPSDRFSAERTGGSVSTLTIQRTQQEDSAVYLCASSLRGGGDSPLHFGNGTRLTVT.

This clonotype appeared many times. V and J are TRBV24-1 and TRBJ1-4; D unclear. Germline loops: CDR1 KGHDR, CDR2 SFDVKD. Trimming removed 5 bases at V and 3 bases at J, with 12 bases between. This CDR3 is built from 15 residues. Written as DNA, the CDR3 is TGTGCCACCAGTGTCCTGGACGGGGCTAATGAAAAACTGTTTTTT. This encodes CATSVLDGANEKLFF.

This clonotype has a count of ten or more. The chain employs TRBV7-2 and TRBJ2-3; TRBD2 agrees at 7 bases. With 3 bases clipped from V and 8 bases from J, the junction kept 2 bases outside the gene matches. The CDR3 sequence is 12 residues long. Germline-derived CDR1 and CDR2 are SGHTA and FQGNSA. CDR3 loop: CASSFREGTQYF. As DNA, the CDR3 is TGTGCCAGCAGCTTCAGGGAGGGTACGCAGTATTTT.

The chain combines TRBV7-9 with TRBJ2-7; tentatively, D is TRBD1 (6 bases). CDR1 SEHNR and CDR2 FQNEAQ come from the germline V gene (reference sequence). The CDR3 is made up of 17 amino acids. Trimming removed 2 bases at V and 3 bases at J, with 20 bases between. CDR3 loop: CASSLFPYQTGIYEQYF. The CDR3 bases are TGTGCCAGCAGCTTATTCCCCTACCAGACAGGAATCTACGAGCAGTACTTC.

A remark on this clonotype: An end of the junction does not agree with germline; a read error may underlie this. The V call is TRBV6-2 or TRBV6-3, the J call TRBJ1-2, with D perhaps matching TRBD1 (6 bases). From germline, CDR1 is MNHEY and CDR2 SVGEGT. CDR3 length: 16 amino acids. The CDR3 region has the DNA TGTGCCATCAGTGGGGGGGACAACCTCATTAACTATGGCTACACCTTC. It translates to CAISGGDNLINYGYTF.

This clonotype was counted only a few times. The chain couples TRBV9 to TRBJ2-5, with D unresolved. This CDR3 spans 16 amino acids. The V gene lost 3 bases and the J gene lost 1 base, with 16 bases spanning the gap. Looked up from germline, CDR1 is SGDLS and CDR2 is YYNGEE. For the CDR3, the DNA is TGTGCCAGCAGCGCCGAGGCAGGAGCCATCCAAGAGACCCAGTACTTC. This gives the protein CASSAEAGAIQETQYF.

At least ten counts were recorded for this clonotype. The V call is TRBV20-1, the J call TRBJ2-7; TRBD2 agrees at 9 bases. Losses at the gene ends were 3 bases for V and 3 bases for J; bases not matched to a gene: 6. The CDR3 sequence is 14 residues long. Germline V gene data show CDR1 as DFQATT and CDR2 as SNEGSKA (reference sequence). CDR3 protein: CSARGQTSGYEQYF. CDR3 sequence (DNA): TGCAGTGCTAGGGGCCAGACTAGCGGCTACGAGCAGTACTTC.

This clonotype was seen many times. V is TRBV12-3 or TRBV12-4 and J is TRBJ2-3; D unresolved. The CDR3 covers 15 residues. V was pared by 1 base and J by 1 base, with 9 bases between. CDR3 protein: CASSLGVPGTDTQYF. The CDR3, as DNA: TGTGCCAGCAGTTTAGGCGTTCCCGGCACAGATACGCAGTATTTT.

This clonotype has a count of ten or more. This chain joins TRBV28 and TRBJ2-1, with 14 bases fitting TRBD2. The CDR3 has 19 residues. Germline V CDR1 and CDR2: MDHEN, SYDVKM. The ends lost 5 bases at V and 3 bases at J; junction bases unmatched: 12. The DNA for the CDR3 is TGTGCCAGCAGTCCCAGACTAGCGGGGGGGCCTCGTAGCTACAATGAGCAGTTCTTC. Translated: CASSPRLAGGPRSYNEQFF.

This clonotype was detected ten times or more. The chain employs TRBV5-6 and TRBJ2-1, with a possible D match to TRBD2 (6 bases). V was pared by 4 bases and J by 8 bases, with 22 bases between. This CDR3 is 16 amino acids long. Germline V gene data show CDR1 as SGHDT and CDR2 as YYEEEE. The chain's CDR3 is CASSPDSGTGGHEQFF. CDR3 DNA: TGTGCCAGCAGCCCTGACTCCGGAACCGGGGGACATGAGCAGTTCTTC.

This clonotype was counted between two and nine times. Being one base from a much bigger clone, this may be a read error. V gene TRBV7-9 combines with J gene TRBJ2-3, with no clear D. V was shortened by 4 bases and J by 4 bases, with 9 bases between the two germline ends. The CDR3 runs to 13 residues. Germline values: CDR1 SEHNR, CDR2 FQNEAQ (reference sequence). The CDR3 DNA reads TGTGCCAGCAGCTCAGCCCGCGCAGATACGCAGTATTTT. Protein sequence: CASSSARADTQYF.

This clonotype has at least ten counts. J is TRBJ1-2 and V is TRBV6-1; no clear D gene. Germline CDR1 is MNHNS and CDR2 is SASEGT. The CDR3 is 14 amino acids. V was trimmed by 6 bases and J by 8 bases, leaving 19 bases between them. The CDR3 here is CASRDRALAGGYTF. The CDR3 DNA is TGTGCCAGCAGAGACCGGGCCCTGGCGGGGGGCTACACCTTC.

This clonotype was seen at least ten times. The chain is built from TRBV7-9 and TRBJ1-1; TRBD1 aligns across 11 bases. J was trimmed by 5 bases and V by 5 bases; bases with no gene match: 4. From germline, CDR1 is SEHNR and CDR2 FQNEAQ (reference sequence). The CDR3 runs to 14 residues. The CDR3 nucleotides are TGTGCCAGCAGCGGACAGGGGGCCGGAACTGAAGCTTTCTTT. Amino acid sequence: CASSGQGAGTEAFF.

This clonotype was detected many times. The genes are TRBV2 and TRBJ2-1; 7 bases are a match to TRBD2. The ends lost 7 bases at V and 5 bases at J; junction bases unmatched: 8. CDR3 size: 14 residues. CDR1 is SNHLY and CDR2 is FYNNEI in the germline V gene. For the CDR3, the DNA is TGTGCCAGCAATGGGGGGGGAAGGCACAATGAGCAGTTCTTC. Its protein product is CASNGGGRHNEQFF.

This clonotype has at least ten counts. This rearrangement joins TRBV11-2 to TRBJ2-5; possible D gene TRBD2, 6 bases. With 1 base removed from V and 5 bases from J, the gap between germline ends came to 17 bases. The CDR3 contains 16 residues. The germline CDR1 and CDR2 sequences are SGHAT and FQNNGV. The CDR3 region is CASSLGRGGRGETQYF. The CDR3 nucleotides read TGTGCCAGCAGCTTAGGGAGGGGAGGAAGGGGTGAGACCCAGTACTTC.

The sample holds many counts of this clonotype. The J gene is TRBJ1-4, the V gene TRBV12-3 or TRBV12-4; D remains ambiguous. The CDR3 is made up of 15 amino acids. V was clipped by 3 bases and J by 0 bases, with 8 bases between them. The CDR3 loop is CASSFISATNEKLFF. The CDR3, as DNA: TGTGCCAGCAGTTTTATCTCTGCAACTAATGAAAAACTGTTTTTT.